A single sample is the source of the 13 T cell receptor beta chains below, sequenced in a study of T cell repertoires in cytomegalovirus infection. Their specific antigens are unknown. TCRdb reanalysed the reads using MiXCR and keeps one entry per CDR3 protein. Of some 940,000 distinct CDR3 sequences in the sample, roughly 31% were seen once. This specimen was cultured CD8+ T cells from PBMCs, taken from culture after CMV antigen stimulation. The receptor set was obtained from a human donor in good health (CMV status not recorded). Some clones in this sample may be carry-over from other donors' samples.

This clonotype was picked up a small number of times. The chain links TRBV28 to TRBJ2-7; tentative D call: TRBD1 (6 bases). The CDR3 loop spans 13 amino acids. Germline lookup yields CDR1 MDHEN and CDR2 SYDVKM. The V end lost 6 bases, the J end lost 5 bases, and 14 bases lay between the germline ends. DNA of the CDR3: TGTGCCAGCAGCGAAGGGCCAGGGGACGAGCAGTACGTC. This codes for CASSEGPGDEQYV.

This clonotype was recorded many times. V and J are TRBV7-6 and TRBJ2-1; 10 bases agree with TRBD1. The CDR3 spans 16 residues. CDR1 and CDR2 (germline): SGHVS, FNYEAQ. V was pared by 4 bases and J by 1 base, with 4 bases of the junction left unmatched. CDR3 amino acids: CASSSRTGGSYNEQFF. CDR3 nucleotide sequence: TGTGCCAGCAGCTCCCGGACAGGGGGATCCTACAATGAGCAGTTCTTC.

The chain joins TRBV12-3 or TRBV12-4 to TRBJ2-1; 8 positions agree with TRBD1. V dropped 5 bases and J dropped 4; count of bases not matched to a gene: 10. CDR3 size: 16 residues. The CDR3 DNA sequence: TGTGCCAGCAGTGCGCCCGGGACAGGAGTTTACAATGAGCAGTTCTTC. Amino acid sequence: CASSAPGTGVYNEQFF.

V gene TRBV27 combines with J gene TRBJ1-2; TRBD1 is a possible D gene (6 bases). Germline V gives CDR1 MNHEY, CDR2 SMNVEV (reference sequence). V shed 6 bases and J shed 5 bases, with 25 bases lying between them. The CDR3 loop spans 17 amino acids. CDR3 coding DNA: TGTGCCAGCAGGCAACTCGCCAGCGGGGGCAGGGGTTATGGCTACACCTTC. Residues: CASRQLASGGRGYGYTF.

This clonotype occurred a few times. CDR3 residues: CASSLGVGRGDNEQFF. The CDR3, as DNA: TGCGCCAGCAGCTTGGGCGTCGGTCGGGGGGACAATGAGCAGTTCTTC. The chain combines TRBV4-1 with TRBJ2-1, with 7 bases aligning to TRBD2. The CDR3 spans 16 residues. Trimming removed 5 bases from V and 5 bases from J; junction bases left unmatched: 12. CDR1 is MGHRA and CDR2 is YSYEKL in the germline V gene.

V usage is TRBV7-9 and J usage is TRBJ2-3; 9 nucleotides match TRBD1. Per the germline V gene, CDR1 is SEHNR and CDR2 is FQNEAQ (reference sequence). CDR3 length: 17 amino acids. The V gene end was trimmed by 5 bases and the J gene end by 2 bases; junction bases not matched to a gene: 11. DNA for the CDR3: TGTGCCAGCAGCCCGAGAACAGGGGGCATTTACACAGATACGCAGTATTTT. Amino acids: CASSPRTGGIYTDTQYF.

This clonotype turned up a few times. This chain links TRBV4-3 with TRBJ2-2; 10 bases are a match to TRBD1. The V gene end was trimmed by 2 bases and the J gene end by 8 bases; junction bases not matched to a gene: 5. The CDR3 sequence is 15 residues long. CDR1 LGHNA and CDR2 YSLEER come from the germline V gene. Here the CDR3 DNA reads TGCGCCAGCAGCCAAAGACAGGGGGCGTGGGGGGAGCTGTTTTTT. The encoded protein is CASSQRQGAWGELFF.

The chain recombines TRBV4-3 with TRBJ2-2; 9 bases line up with TRBD1. CDR1 and CDR2 (germline): LGHNA, YSLEER. J lost 4 bases, V lost 0 bases, and 12 bases had no gene match. This CDR3 comprises 19 residues. This CDR3 is CASSQEGGHRQGGTGELFF. The CDR3 nucleotides are TGCGCCAGCAGCCAAGAGGGGGGACACCGACAGGGGGGCACCGGGGAGCTGTTTTTT.

The rearrangement joins TRBV20-1 to TRBJ2-7; a possible D gene is TRBD2 (6 bases). The V end lost 0 bases, the J end lost 6 bases, and 9 bases lay between the germline ends. The CDR3 runs to 12 residues. Per germline, CDR1 DFQATT and CDR2 SNEGSKA (reference sequence). The CDR3 DNA follows: TGCAGTGCTAGAGAGGAGGGTCGCGAGCAGTACGTC. This encodes CSAREEGREQYV.

The V and J genes are TRBV29-1 and TRBJ1-6; no firm D call. Germline V gene lookup returns CDR1 SQVTM and CDR2 ANQGSEA. The CDR3 covers 14 residues. Trimming shortened V by 2 bases and J by 4 bases, and 9 bases separated the two germline ends. CDR3 nucleotide sequence: TGCAGCGTTGAAAAGCCGGAGTATAATTCACCCCTCCACTTT. It yields the protein CSVEKPEYNSPLHF.

This clonotype was counted between two and nine times. V usage is TRBV28 and J usage is TRBJ1-5; D might be TRBD1 (6 bases). The germline V and J ends were trimmed by 5 bases and 5 bases, with 13 bases remaining between them. There are 14 residues in the CDR3. Germline V CDR1 and CDR2: MDHEN, SYDVKM. CDR3 sequence (DNA): TGTGCCAGCAGTAAGGACAGAAATTATCAGCCCCAGCATTTT. It is translated as CASSKDRNYQPQHF.

The chain combines TRBV5-3 with TRBJ2-5, with 12 bases identical to TRBD1. TRBV5-3 is classed as an ORF, of uncertain function. This CDR3 region has 16 residues. V lost 5 bases, J lost 5 bases, and 10 bases stayed unmatched. DNA for the CDR3: TGTGCCAGAAGGAGACTCCGGGACAGGGGGCTGGAGACCCAGTACTTC. Translation: CARRRLRDRGLETQYF.

The gene calls are TRBV4-2 and TRBJ1-1; D unresolved. This CDR3 region has 14 residues. Between the trimmed V and J ends, which lost 0 bases and 5 bases, there was a span of 10 bases. Germline values: CDR1 LGHNA, CDR2 YNFKEQ. The CDR3 sequence is CASSQDPEGTEAFF. For the CDR3, the DNA is TGTGCCAGCAGCCAAGATCCGGAAGGGACTGAAGCTTTCTTT.